The clone carrying this T cell receptor (beta chain) has more than one count but fewer than ten. Its antigen is unidentified. This sample was included in a study of T cell responses to AZD1222 COVID-19 vaccine. Overall study findings and caveats: Baseline testing showed seropositivity in only six or seven AZD1222 recipients. Two AZD1222 doses significantly raised spike-specific TCR breadth and depth over controls.

Germline lookup yields CDR1 SEHNR and CDR2 FQNEAQ (reference sequence). The V segment lost 5 bases and the J segment 7 bases; nucleotides outside the gene matches: 5. This CDR3 region has 14 residues. Here immunoSEQ multiplex PCR was the method, and the copy in TCRdb shows in-frame clones only, minus some. Of roughly 100,000 clones listed, roughly 88% are singletons. This receptor was obtained from an adult in good health. Sequencing was performed on peripheral blood, taken on day 0 of AZD1222 vaccination. The V call is TRBV7-9, the J call TRBJ1-5; TRBD1 agrees at 10 bases. Here the CDR3 reads CASSAPGQGQPQHF. In DNA form, the CDR3 reads TGTGCCAGCAGCGCCCCGGGACAGGGGCAGCCCCAGCATTTT.